This T cell receptor beta chain originates from a study of radiation and T cells in renal cell carcinoma. Details on this clone: Its antigen is as yet unknown.

The protocol was immunoSEQ multiplex PCR, while the TCRdb copy is restricted to in-frame clones and leaves out a portion. The table includes around 180,000 clones, roughly nine tenths detected once. The study, taken as a whole, reports: Baseline intratumoral clonotype presence is unknown without pretreatment biopsies. In blood, top tumor clones expanded by 2 weeks, shrinking by 4.

Sample time point: blood 4 weeks post-SBRT, at nephrectomy. The treatment is: 15 Gy SBRT to primary tumor, nephrectomy 4 weeks later. After SBRT, blood was collected at 2 and 4 weeks, plus baseline. This renal cell carcinoma was of the clear cell type. Germline V gene sequence: CDR1 MNHNY, CDR2 SVGAGI (reference sequence). CDR3 length: 14 amino acids. Trimming cost V 4 bases and J 2 bases, with 9 bases left between them. The TCR was taken from a woman in her forties or fifties with renal cell carcinoma. This specimen consisted of blood, obtained from a patient whose treatment included radiotherapy and nephrectomy. The chain has TRBV6-6 and TRBJ1-3; the D is unclear. DNA of the CDR3: TGTGCCAGCAGTTCGGCCGGGGCTGGAAACACCATATATTTT. Translation gives CASSSAGAGNTIYF.